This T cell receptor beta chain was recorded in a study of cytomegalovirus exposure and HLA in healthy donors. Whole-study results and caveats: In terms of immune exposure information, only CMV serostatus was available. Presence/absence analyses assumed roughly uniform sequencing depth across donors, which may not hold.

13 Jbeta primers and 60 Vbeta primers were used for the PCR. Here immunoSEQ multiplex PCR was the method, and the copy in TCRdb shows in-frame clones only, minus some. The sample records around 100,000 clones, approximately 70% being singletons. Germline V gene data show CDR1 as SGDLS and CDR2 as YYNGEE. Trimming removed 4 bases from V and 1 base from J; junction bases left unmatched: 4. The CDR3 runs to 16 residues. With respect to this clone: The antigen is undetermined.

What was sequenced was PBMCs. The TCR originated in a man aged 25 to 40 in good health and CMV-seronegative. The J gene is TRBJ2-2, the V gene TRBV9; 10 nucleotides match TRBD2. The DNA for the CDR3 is TGTGCCAGCAGCTATAGCGGGAGGTTGAACACCGGGGAGCTGTTTTTT. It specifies CASSYSGRLNTGELFF.